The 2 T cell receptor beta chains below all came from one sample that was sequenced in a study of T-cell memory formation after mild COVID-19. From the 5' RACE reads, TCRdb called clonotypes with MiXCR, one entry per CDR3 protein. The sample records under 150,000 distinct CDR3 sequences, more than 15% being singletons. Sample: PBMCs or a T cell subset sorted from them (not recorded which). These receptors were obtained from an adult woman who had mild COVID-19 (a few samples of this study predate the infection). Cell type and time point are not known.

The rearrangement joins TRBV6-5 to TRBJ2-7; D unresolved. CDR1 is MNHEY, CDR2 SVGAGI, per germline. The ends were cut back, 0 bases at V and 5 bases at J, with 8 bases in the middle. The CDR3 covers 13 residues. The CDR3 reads CASSYSGKNEQYF. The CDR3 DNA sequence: TGTGCCAGCAGTTACTCGGGGAAAAACGAGCAGTACTTC.

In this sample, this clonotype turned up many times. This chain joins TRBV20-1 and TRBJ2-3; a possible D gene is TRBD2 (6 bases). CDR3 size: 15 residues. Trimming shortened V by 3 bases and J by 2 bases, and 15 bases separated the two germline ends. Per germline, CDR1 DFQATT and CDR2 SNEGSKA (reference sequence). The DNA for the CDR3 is TGCAGTGCTAGCGGGGGTAAAACAATCACAGATACGCAGTATTTT. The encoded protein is CSASGGKTITDTQYF.